This T cell receptor beta chain was obtained from a study of T cells in Graves' hyperthyroidism and ophthalmopathy. CDR3 length equals 14 residues. Germline values: CDR1 SGHRS, CDR2 YFSETQ. With V trimmed by 4 bases and J by 7 bases, 7 bases remained unmatched. It was RNA transcripts that yielded the amplified TCR beta CDR3 regions. A first-round RT-PCR of the TCR CDR3 used the HTBI primer set. Using its own MiXCR run on the multiplex PCR reads, TCRdb lists one record per CDR3 protein. The sample lists approximately 600,000 distinct CDR3 sequences, under 25% occurring once. This clonotype occurred many times. Its antigen remains unidentified. Criteria for exclusion of patients were uncontrolled infection, other autoimmune disease, pregnancy or lactation. Study-wide results and caveats: Most thyroid clonotypes expanded above 0.001 appeared in blood too.

The chain employs TRBV5-1 and TRBJ2-1, with 8 bases that match TRBD1. The receptor was isolated from a young man with Graves' ophthalmopathy. The sample taken for sequencing was blood. CDR3 DNA sequence: TGCGCCAGCAGCATGGACAGGGTCTGGAATGAGCAGTTCTTC. Protein product: CASSMDRVWNEQFF.